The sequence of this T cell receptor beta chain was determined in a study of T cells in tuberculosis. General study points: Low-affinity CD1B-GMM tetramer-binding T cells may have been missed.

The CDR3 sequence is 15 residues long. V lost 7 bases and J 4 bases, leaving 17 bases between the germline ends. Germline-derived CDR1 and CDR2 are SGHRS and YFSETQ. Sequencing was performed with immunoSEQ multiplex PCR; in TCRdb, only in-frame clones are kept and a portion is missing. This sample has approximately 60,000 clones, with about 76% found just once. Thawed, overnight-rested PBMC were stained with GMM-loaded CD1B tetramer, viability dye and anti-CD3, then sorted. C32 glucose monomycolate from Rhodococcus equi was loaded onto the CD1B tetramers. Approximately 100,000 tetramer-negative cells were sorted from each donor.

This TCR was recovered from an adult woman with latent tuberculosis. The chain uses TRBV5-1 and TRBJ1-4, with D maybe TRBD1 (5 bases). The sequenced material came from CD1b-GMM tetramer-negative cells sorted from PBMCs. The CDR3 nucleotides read TGCGCCAGCGCCGGATCGCTGGGGGGTAATGAAAAACTGTTTTTT. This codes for CASAGSLGGNEKLFF.